One sample yielded the 25 T cell receptor beta chains listed below, sequenced in a study of CD8 T cells in ankylosing spondylitis. One entry per CDR3 protein, called by TCRdb with MiXCR from the 5' RACE reads. Counted here are about 340,000 distinct CDR3 sequences, roughly 22% occurring once; the ten biggest clones make up 13%. The specimen was blood, either unsorted or a sorted T cell fraction (not recorded which). The source is a male donor with ankylosing spondylitis or in good health (not recorded which).

The chain combines TRBV7-6 with TRBJ2-5; maybe TRBD2 (6 bases). Trimming took off 3 bases at V and 5 bases at J, with 19 bases between the two ends. The CDR3 loop spans 16 amino acids. Germline values: CDR1 SGHVS, CDR2 FNYEAQ. The CDR3 sequence is CASSLGGLAGPETQYF. The DNA for the CDR3 is TGTGCCAGCAGCTTGGGGGGACTCGCGGGGCCTGAGACCCAGTACTTC.

The chain links TRBV12-3 or TRBV12-4 to TRBJ2-1; maybe TRBD2 (6 bases). This CDR3 region has 15 residues. V lost 1 base to trimming and J lost 10 bases, with 17 bases between them. CDR3 sequence: CASSLVGGIGGEQFF. The CDR3 nucleotides are TGTGCCAGCAGTTTAGTCGGGGGTATCGGTGGGGAGCAGTTCTTC.

This clonotype has just one count. The rearrangement links TRBV30 to TRBJ2-7; D remains unclear. Per germline, CDR1 GTSNPN and CDR2 SVGIG (reference sequence). With 7 bases removed from V and 4 bases from J, the gap between germline ends came to 20 bases. The CDR3 runs 14 residues. CDR3 sequence: CAFSDPLTPYEQYF. The CDR3 DNA follows: TGTGCCTTCTCGGATCCTCTGACCCCTTACGAGCAGTACTTC.

This clonotype was seen repeatedly, ten times or more. CDR3 residues: CSVDRGPHEQYF. In DNA form, the CDR3 reads TGCAGCGTCGACAGGGGCCCTCACGAGCAGTACTTC. The chain carries TRBV29-1 and TRBJ2-7; 8 bases align to TRBD1. The V and J ends lost 6 bases and 5 bases, in that order; junction bases with no gene match: 6. Germline-derived CDR1 and CDR2 are SQVTM and ANQGSEA. This CDR3 region has 12 residues.

The chain has TRBV29-1 and TRBJ1-1; D is unclear. Looked up from germline, CDR1 is SQVTM and CDR2 is ANQGSEA. Trimming stripped 8 bases from V and 0 bases from J, with 19 bases between. The CDR3 contains 15 residues. CDR3 sequence: CSTLTPGSMNTEAFF. In DNA, the CDR3 is TGCAGCACCTTGACGCCAGGTAGCATGAACACTGAAGCTTTCTTT.

CDR3 in amino acids: CASSTRGDISYEQYF. CDR3 nucleotide sequence: TGTGCCAGCAGTACTAGGGGGGACATCTCCTACGAGCAGTACTTC. The rearrangement links TRBV27 to TRBJ2-7; D possibly matches TRBD1 or TRBD2 (6 bases each). There are 15 residues in the CDR3. Deletions cut 5 bases from V and 0 bases from J, with 14 bases between. From germline, CDR1 is MNHEY and CDR2 SMNVEV (reference sequence).

The J gene is TRBJ2-3, the V gene TRBV20-1; perhaps TRBD2 as D (5 bases). Trimming stripped 7 bases from V and 10 bases from J, with 12 bases between. The CDR3 consists of 10 residues. Germline V CDR1 and CDR2: DFQATT, SNEGSKA (reference sequence). The CDR3 DNA reads TGCAGTGGCACCCCCGGGGCGCAGTATTTT. It translates to CSGTPGAQYF.

The chain employs TRBV19 and TRBJ2-4, with 8 bases lining up with TRBD2. Germline CDR1 reads LNHDA; CDR2 reads SQIVND (reference sequence). The junction had 17 bases not matched to a gene; V was cut back by 7 bases and J by 0 bases. The CDR3 runs to 19 residues. CDR3 sequence reads: CASTPFGTSSLGAKNIQYF. Written as DNA, the CDR3 is TGTGCCAGTACCCCCTTCGGGACTAGTTCTTTGGGAGCCAAAAACATTCAGTACTTC.

This clonotype has more than one count but fewer than ten. V and J are TRBV29-1 and TRBJ2-7; D not certain. This CDR3 is 15 amino acids long. Germline V gene sequence: CDR1 SQVTM, CDR2 ANQGSEA. Trimming took off 4 bases at V and 3 bases at J, with 19 bases between the two ends. The chain's CDR3 is CSVVRTGPLNYEQYF. CDR3 bases: TGCAGCGTTGTGCGCACCGGGCCACTCAACTACGAGCAGTACTTC.

This clonotype came up a few times. This sequence joins TRBV7-9 and TRBJ2-7, with D perhaps given as TRBD1 or TRBD2 (5 bases each). The V end lost 5 bases, the J end lost 5 bases, and 19 bases lay between the germline ends. The CDR3 runs 15 residues. In germline, CDR1 is SEHNR, CDR2 FQNEAQ (reference sequence). CDR3 residues: CASSPGLGESHEQYF. CDR3 bases: TGTGCCAGCAGCCCAGGTTTGGGGGAAAGCCACGAGCAGTACTTC.

This chain links TRBV20-1 with TRBJ2-3; D might be TRBD2 (5 bases). The CDR3 is 15 residues long. V lost 2 bases to trimming and J lost 4 bases, with 16 bases between them. Germline V gene lookup returns CDR1 DFQATT and CDR2 SNEGSKA (reference sequence). The CDR3 DNA sequence: TGCAGTGCTAGAAGAGCGGCTGAGGTCGCAGATACGCAGTATTTT. It specifies CSARRAAEVADTQYF.

The chain couples TRBV28 to TRBJ2-3; TRBD2 aligns across 11 bases. Germline lookup yields CDR1 MDHEN and CDR2 SYDVKM. The CDR3 length is 16 residues. V was pared by 10 bases and J by 0 bases, with 9 bases of the junction left unmatched. DNA of the CDR3: TGTGCCACCTGCCTAGCGGGGGGATCTAGCACAGATACGCAGTATTTT. Translating gives CATCLAGGSSTDTQYF. The full variable domain, with the rest looked up from reference TRBV28 and TRBJ2-3, is DVKVTQSSRYLVKRTGEKVFLECVQDMDHENMFWYRQDPGLGLRLIYFSYDVKMKEKGDIPEGYSVSREKKERFSLILESASTNQTSMYLCATCLAGGSSTDTQYFGPGTRLTVL.

This clonotype appeared a few times. The rearrangement joins TRBV7-9 to TRBJ1-2; D ambiguous. Trimming removed 5 bases from V and 5 bases from J, with 12 bases in between. The CDR3 contains 13 residues. CDR1 SEHNR and CDR2 FQNEAQ come from the germline V gene (reference sequence). The CDR3 loop reads CASSMTEDYGYTF. The DNA for the CDR3 is TGTGCCAGCAGCATGACGGAAGATTATGGCTACACCTTC.

In its sample, this clonotype was seen a few times. The genes are TRBV20-1 and TRBJ2-7, with D possibly being TRBD1 (6 bases). The V gene lost 7 bases and the J gene lost 1 base, with 14 bases spanning the gap. The CDR3 totals 13 residues. The germline V gene encodes CDR1 DFQATT and CDR2 SNEGSKA (reference sequence). CDR3 sequence: CSVGWGPSYEQYF. CDR3 DNA: TGCAGTGTGGGCTGGGGGCCGTCCTACGAGCAGTACTTC.

Comments on this clonotype: A read error is possible here, since a much larger clone lies one base away. The chain carries TRBV5-4 and TRBJ2-3; 9 nucleotides match TRBD1. The CDR3 length is 14 residues. The germline gives CDR1 SGHNT, CDR2 YYREEE (reference sequence). Here the CDR3 DNA reads TGTGCCAGCAGCCAGGGACAGGGCACAGATACGAAGTATTTT. Residues: CASSQGQGTDTKYF.

The chain has TRBV7-9 and TRBJ1-5; no definite D call. V lost 4 bases, J lost 3 bases, and 4 bases lay in between. CDR1 is SEHNR, CDR2 FQNEAQ, per germline (reference sequence). This CDR3 region has 12 residues. The CDR3 DNA is TGTGCCAGCAGCTCGGACAATCAGCCCCAGCATTTT. It is translated as CASSSDNQPQHF.

Only a few counts were recorded for this clonotype. The genes are TRBV20-1 and TRBJ2-1, with 11 bases identical to TRBD2. The CDR3 runs 14 residues. Trimming took 2 bases from V and 8 from J; bases not matched to a gene: 5. Germline V gene sequence: CDR1 DFQATT, CDR2 SNEGSKA (reference sequence). The DNA for the CDR3 is TGCAGTGCTAGACTGACTAGCGGGGTCGATGAGCAGTTCTTC. As protein: CSARLTSGVDEQFF.

The chain is built from TRBV30 and TRBJ2-7, with a possible D match to TRBD2 (6 bases). The CDR3 has 17 amino acids. Per germline, CDR1 GTSNPN and CDR2 SVGIG (reference sequence). V shed 1 base and J shed 2 bases, with 21 bases lying between them. The CDR3 is CAWSALRGRHDPYEQYF. The CDR3 bases are TGTGCCTGGAGTGCCCTCCGGGGGAGGCATGACCCCTACGAGCAGTACTTC.

This chain joins TRBV12-3 or TRBV12-4 and TRBJ2-3, with 13 bases matching TRBD2. The CDR3 length is 16 residues. V shed 3 bases, J shed 3 bases, and the junction held 3 bases outside the gene matches. CDR3 coding DNA: TGTGCCAGCAGTTTCCGGGGACTAGCGGGGACAGATACGCAGTATTTT. This sequence encodes CASSFRGLAGTDTQYF.

This chain links TRBV27 with TRBJ2-3; D is unclear. Trimming shortened V by 1 base and J by 9 bases, and 20 bases separated the two germline ends. The CDR3 is made up of 16 amino acids. CDR1 and CDR2 from the germline V gene are MNHEY and SMNVEV (reference sequence). In DNA, the CDR3 is TGTGCCAGCAGTTTATTTGCAGAGAGGCTGGCGAGGACGCAGTATTTT. Its protein is CASSLFAERLARTQYF.

The chain recombines TRBV7-9 with TRBJ1-2, with unresolved D. This CDR3 region has 17 residues. V gave up 2 bases and J gave up 3 bases, with 19 bases separating them. Germline V lookup: CDR1 SEHNR, CDR2 FQNEAQ (reference sequence). The chain's CDR3 is CASSLSPLLLGDYGYTF. The CDR3 DNA reads as TGTGCCAGCAGCTTAAGCCCTCTACTTCTGGGTGACTATGGCTACACCTTC.

The V gene is TRBV7-3, the J gene TRBJ2-3; D unclear. Germline assignment: CDR1 SGHTA and CDR2 FQGTGA. The CDR3 covers 13 residues. Trimming cost V 4 bases and J 6 bases, with 11 bases left between them. CDR3 coding DNA: TGTGCCAGCAGCTACACCCCCCCGGATACGCAGTATTTT. Protein: CASSYTPPDTQYF.

This chain connects TRBV4-1 to TRBJ2-3; 11 nucleotides align to TRBD2. Trimming removed 4 bases from V and 5 bases from J; junction bases left unmatched: 14. Germline CDR1 and CDR2: MGHRA and YSYEKL. The CDR3 length is 18 residues. CDR3 bases: TGCGCCAGCAGCCCAGCCGGGACTAGCGGCCCGATGGGAGATACGCAGTATTTT. Protein: CASSPAGTSGPMGDTQYF.

This rearrangement joins TRBV2 to TRBJ2-7; the match to TRBD1 covers 10 bases. This CDR3 is built from 14 residues. Germline loops: CDR1 SNHLY, CDR2 FYNNEI. The trim removed 7 bases at V and 2 bases at J, leaving 5 bases unmatched. As DNA, the CDR3 is TGTGCCAGCATTACCGGGACAGGGGCCTACGAGCAGTACTTC. It codes for CASITGTGAYEQYF. Full variable domain (missing parts from reference TRBV2 and TRBJ2-7): EPEVTQTPSHQVTQMGQEVILRCVPISNHLYFYWYRQILGQKVEFLVSFYNNEISEKSEIFDDQFSVERPDGSNFTLKIRSTKLEDSAMYFCASITGTGAYEQYFGPGTRLTVT.

This clonotype was picked up a small number of times. The chain uses TRBV20-1 and TRBJ2-1; D tentatively fits TRBD1 or TRBD2 (5 bases each). Germline CDR1 reads DFQATT; CDR2 reads SNEGSKA (reference sequence). The CDR3 has 14 residues. V shed 2 bases and J shed 4 bases, with 12 bases lying between them. The CDR3 coding sequence is TGCAGTGCTAGACCCCTGGGGGATTACAATGAGCAGTTCTTC. It is translated as CSARPLGDYNEQFF.